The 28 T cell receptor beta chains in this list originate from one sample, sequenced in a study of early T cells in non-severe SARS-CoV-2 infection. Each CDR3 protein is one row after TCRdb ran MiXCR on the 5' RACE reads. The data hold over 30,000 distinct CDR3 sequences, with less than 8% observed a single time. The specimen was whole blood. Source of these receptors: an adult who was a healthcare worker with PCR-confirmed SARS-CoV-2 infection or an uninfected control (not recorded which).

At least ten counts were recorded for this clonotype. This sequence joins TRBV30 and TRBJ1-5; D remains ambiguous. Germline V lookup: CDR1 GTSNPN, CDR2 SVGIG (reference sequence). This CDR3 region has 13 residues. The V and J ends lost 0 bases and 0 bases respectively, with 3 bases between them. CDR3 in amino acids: CAWSVNSNQPQHF. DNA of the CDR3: TGTGCCTGGAGTGTTAATAGCAATCAGCCCCAGCATTTT.

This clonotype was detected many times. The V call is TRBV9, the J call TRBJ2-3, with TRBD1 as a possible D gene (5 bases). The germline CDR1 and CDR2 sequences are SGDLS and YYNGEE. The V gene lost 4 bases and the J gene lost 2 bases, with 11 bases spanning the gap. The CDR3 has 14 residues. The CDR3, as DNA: TGTGCCAGCAGCCCCGGACACAACACAGATACGCAGTATTTT. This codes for CASSPGHNTDTQYF.

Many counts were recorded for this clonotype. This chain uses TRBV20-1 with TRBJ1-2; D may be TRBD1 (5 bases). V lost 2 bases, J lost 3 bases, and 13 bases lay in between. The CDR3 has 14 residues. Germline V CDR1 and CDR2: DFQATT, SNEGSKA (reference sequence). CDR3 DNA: TGCAGTGCTAGATTCGCAGGGAAGGACTATGGCTACACCTTC. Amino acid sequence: CSARFAGKDYGYTF.

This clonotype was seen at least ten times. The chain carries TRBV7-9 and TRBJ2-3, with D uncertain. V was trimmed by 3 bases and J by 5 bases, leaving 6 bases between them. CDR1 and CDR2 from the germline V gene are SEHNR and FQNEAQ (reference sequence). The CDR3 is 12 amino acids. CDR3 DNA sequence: TGTGCCAGCAGCTTCCCAGGAGATACGCAGTATTTT. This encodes CASSFPGDTQYF. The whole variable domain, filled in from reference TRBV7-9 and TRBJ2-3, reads DTGVSQNPRHKITKRGQNVTFRCDPISEHNRLYWYRQTLGQGPEFLTYFQNEAQLEKSRLLSDRFSAERPKGSFSTLEIQRTEQGDSAMYLCASSFPGDTQYFGPGTRLTVL.

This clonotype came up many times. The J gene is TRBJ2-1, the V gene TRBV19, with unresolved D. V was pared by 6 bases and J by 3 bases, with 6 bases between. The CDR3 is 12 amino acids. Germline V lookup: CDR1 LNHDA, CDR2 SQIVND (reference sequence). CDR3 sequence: CASRASYNEQFF. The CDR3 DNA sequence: TGTGCCAGTAGGGCTAGCTACAATGAGCAGTTCTTC. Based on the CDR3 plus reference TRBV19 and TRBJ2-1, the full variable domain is DGGITQSPKYLFRKEGQNVTLSCEQNLNHDAMYWYRQDPGQGLRLIYYSQIVNDFQKGDIAEGYSVSREKKESFPLTVTSAQKNPTAFYLCASRASYNEQFFGPGTRLTVL.

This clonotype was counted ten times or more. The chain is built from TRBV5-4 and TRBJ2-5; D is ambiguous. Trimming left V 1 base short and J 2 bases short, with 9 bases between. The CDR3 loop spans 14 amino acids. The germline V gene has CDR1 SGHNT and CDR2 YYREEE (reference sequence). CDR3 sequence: CASSLFKGQETQYF. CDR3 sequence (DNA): TGTGCCAGCAGCTTGTTTAAAGGACAAGAGACCCAGTACTTC.

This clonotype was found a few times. This CDR3 reads CASTPQRLAGEQYF. CDR3 nucleotides: TGTGCCAGCACCCCCCAGAGACTAGCGGGCGAGCAGTACTTC. This chain links TRBV28 with TRBJ2-7, with 10 positions matching TRBD2. The CDR3 sequence is 14 residues long. With V trimmed by 7 bases and J by 6 bases, 9 bases remained unmatched. In germline, CDR1 is MDHEN, CDR2 SYDVKM.

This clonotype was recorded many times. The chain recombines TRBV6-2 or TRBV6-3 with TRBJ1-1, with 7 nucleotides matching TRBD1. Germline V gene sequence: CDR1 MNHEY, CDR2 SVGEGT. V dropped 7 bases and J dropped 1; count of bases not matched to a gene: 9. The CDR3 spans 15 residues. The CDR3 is CASKMRGQPNTEAFF. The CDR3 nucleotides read TGTGCCAGCAAGATGAGGGGACAGCCGAACACTGAAGCTTTCTTT.

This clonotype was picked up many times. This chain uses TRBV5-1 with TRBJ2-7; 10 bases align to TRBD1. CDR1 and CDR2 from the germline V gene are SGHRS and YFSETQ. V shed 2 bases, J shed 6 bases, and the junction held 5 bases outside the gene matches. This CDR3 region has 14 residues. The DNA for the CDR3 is TGCGCCAGCAGCTTAGGGACAGGGGCCCCCGAGCAGTACTTC. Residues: CASSLGTGAPEQYF.

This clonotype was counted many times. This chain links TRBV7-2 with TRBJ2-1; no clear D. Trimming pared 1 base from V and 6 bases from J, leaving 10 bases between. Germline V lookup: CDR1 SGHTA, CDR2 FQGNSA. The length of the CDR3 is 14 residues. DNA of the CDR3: TGTGCCAGCAGCTTAGGCGGTACAGTCAATGAGCAGTTCTTC. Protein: CASSLGGTVNEQFF. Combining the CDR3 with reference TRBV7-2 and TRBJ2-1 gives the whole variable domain GAGVSQSPSNKVTEKGKDVELRCDPISGHTALYWYRQSLGQGLEFLIYFQGNSAPDKSGLPSDRFSAERTGGSVSTLTIQRTQQEDSAVYLCASSLGGTVNEQFFGPGTRLTVL.

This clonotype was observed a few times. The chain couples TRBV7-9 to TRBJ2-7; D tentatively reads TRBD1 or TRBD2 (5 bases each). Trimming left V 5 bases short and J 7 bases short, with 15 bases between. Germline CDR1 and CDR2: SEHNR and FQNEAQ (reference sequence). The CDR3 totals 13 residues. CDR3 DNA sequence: TGTGCCAGCAGCCTTACGACAGCGGCTGAGCAGTACTTC. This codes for CASSLTTAAEQYF.

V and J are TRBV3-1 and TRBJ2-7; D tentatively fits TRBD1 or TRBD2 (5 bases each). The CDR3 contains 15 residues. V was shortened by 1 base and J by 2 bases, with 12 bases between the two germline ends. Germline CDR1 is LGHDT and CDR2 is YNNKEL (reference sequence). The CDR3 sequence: CASSQVSRGAYEQYF. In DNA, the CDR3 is TGTGCCAGCAGCCAAGTTTCGAGGGGTGCCTACGAGCAGTACTTC.

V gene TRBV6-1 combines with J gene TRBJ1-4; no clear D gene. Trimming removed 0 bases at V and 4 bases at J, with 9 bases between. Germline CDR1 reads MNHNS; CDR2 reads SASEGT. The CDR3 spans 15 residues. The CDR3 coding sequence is TGTGCCAGCAGTGAAGCGGGAGGGAGTAATGAAAAACTGTTTTTT. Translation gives CASSEAGGSNEKLFF.

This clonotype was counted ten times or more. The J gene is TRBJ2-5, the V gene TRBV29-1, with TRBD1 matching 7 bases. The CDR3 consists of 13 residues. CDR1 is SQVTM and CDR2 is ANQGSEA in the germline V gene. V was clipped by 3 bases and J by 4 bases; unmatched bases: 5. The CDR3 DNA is TGCAGCGTTGACACAGGGGCGGGAGAGACCCAGTACTTC. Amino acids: CSVDTGAGETQYF.

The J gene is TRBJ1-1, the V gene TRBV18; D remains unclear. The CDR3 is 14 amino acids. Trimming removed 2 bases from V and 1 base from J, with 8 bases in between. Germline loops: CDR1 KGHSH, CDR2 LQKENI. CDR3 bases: TGTGCCAGCTCACCAGGGCAGCAGAACACTGAAGCTTTCTTT. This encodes CASSPGQQNTEAFF.

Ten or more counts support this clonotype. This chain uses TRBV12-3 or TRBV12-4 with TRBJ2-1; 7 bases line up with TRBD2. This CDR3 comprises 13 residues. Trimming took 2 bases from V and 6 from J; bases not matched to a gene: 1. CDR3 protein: CASSLTSVNEQFF. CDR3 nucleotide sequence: TGTGCCAGCAGTTTAACTAGCGTCAATGAGCAGTTCTTC.

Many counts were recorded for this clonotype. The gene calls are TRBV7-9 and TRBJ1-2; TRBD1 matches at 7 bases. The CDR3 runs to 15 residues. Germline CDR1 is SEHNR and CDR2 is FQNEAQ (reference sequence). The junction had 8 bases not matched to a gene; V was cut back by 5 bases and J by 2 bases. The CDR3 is CASSLTGDYNYGYTF. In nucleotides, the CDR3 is TGTGCCAGCAGCCTAACAGGGGACTACAACTATGGCTACACCTTC.

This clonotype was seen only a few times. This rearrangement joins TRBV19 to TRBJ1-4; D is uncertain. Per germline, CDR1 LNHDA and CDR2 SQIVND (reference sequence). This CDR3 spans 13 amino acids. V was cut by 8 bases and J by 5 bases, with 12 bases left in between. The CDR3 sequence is CASGPAHNEKLFF. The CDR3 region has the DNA TGTGCCAGTGGTCCGGCCCACAATGAAAAACTGTTTTTT.

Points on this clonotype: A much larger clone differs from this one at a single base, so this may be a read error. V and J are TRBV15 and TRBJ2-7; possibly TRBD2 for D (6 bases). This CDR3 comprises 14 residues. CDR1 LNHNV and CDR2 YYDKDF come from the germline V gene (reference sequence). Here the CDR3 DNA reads TGTGCCTCCAGCAGGCCCGGAGGGGTATACGAGCAGTACTTC. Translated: CASSRPGGVYEQYF.

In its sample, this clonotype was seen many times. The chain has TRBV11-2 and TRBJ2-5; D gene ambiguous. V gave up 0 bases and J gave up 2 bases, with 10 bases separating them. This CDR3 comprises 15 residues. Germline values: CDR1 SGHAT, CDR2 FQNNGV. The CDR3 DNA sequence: TGTGCCAGCAGCTTAGATCCACAGTTTCAAGAGACCCAGTACTTC. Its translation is CASSLDPQFQETQYF.

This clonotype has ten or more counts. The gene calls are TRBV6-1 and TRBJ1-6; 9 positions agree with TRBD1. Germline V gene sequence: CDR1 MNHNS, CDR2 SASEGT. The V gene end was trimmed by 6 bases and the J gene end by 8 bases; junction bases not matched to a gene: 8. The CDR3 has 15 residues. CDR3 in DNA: TGTGCCAGCAGGGGACAGGGAGGATTTGATTCACCCCTCCACTTT. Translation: CASRGQGGFDSPLHF.

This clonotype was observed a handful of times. Here the CDR3 reads CASSVAGGRTDTQYF. In DNA, the CDR3 is TGTGCCAGCAGCGTAGCGGGGGGGCGCACAGATACGCAGTATTTT. V gene TRBV9 combines with J gene TRBJ2-3, with 8 bases that match TRBD2. The CDR3 is made up of 15 amino acids. Germline V gene lookup returns CDR1 SGDLS and CDR2 YYNGEE. V was clipped by 0 bases and J by 1 base; unmatched bases: 1.

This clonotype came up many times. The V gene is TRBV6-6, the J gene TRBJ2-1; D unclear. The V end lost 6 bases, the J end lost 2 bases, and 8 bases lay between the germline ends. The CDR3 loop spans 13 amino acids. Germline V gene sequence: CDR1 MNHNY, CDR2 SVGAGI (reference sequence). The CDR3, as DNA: TGTGCCAGCAGGGACGTAACCTACAATGAGCAGTTCTTC. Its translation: CASRDVTYNEQFF.

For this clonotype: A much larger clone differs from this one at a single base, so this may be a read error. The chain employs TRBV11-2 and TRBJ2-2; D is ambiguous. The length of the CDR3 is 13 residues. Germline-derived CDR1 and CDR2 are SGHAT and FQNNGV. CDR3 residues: CAGSPKLTGELFF. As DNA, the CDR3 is TGTGCCGGCAGCCCGAAGCTGACCGGGGAGCTGTTTTTT.

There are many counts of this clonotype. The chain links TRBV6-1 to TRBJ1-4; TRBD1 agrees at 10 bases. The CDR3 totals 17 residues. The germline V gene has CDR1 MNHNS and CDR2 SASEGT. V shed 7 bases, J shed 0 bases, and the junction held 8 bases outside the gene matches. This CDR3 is CASIPRDRGATNEKLFF. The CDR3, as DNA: TGTGCCAGCATACCCCGGGACAGGGGCGCAACTAATGAAAAACTGTTTTTT.

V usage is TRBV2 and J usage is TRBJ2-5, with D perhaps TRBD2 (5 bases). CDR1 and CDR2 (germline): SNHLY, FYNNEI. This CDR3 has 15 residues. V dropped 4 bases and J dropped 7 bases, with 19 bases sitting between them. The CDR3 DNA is TGTGCCAGCAGTGGTCTGACCGGTGCCGGAGGGACCCAGTACTTC. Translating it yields CASSGLTGAGGTQYF.

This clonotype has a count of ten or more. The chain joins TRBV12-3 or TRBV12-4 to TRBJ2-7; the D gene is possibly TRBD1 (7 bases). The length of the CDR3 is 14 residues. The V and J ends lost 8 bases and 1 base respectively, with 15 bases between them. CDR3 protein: CASRRGTVSYEQYF. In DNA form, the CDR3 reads TGTGCCAGCCGGAGGGGGACAGTTTCCTACGAGCAGTACTTC.

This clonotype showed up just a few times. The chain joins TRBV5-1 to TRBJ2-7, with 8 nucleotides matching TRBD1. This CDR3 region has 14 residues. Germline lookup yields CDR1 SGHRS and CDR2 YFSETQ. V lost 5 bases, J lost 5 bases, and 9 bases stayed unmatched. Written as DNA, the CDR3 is TGCGCCAGCAGATTCGACAGGGGCCGAGACGAGCAGTACTTC. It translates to CASRFDRGRDEQYF.